These 28 T cell receptor beta chains share one sample of origin, sequenced in a study of post-analysis software for immune sequencing data. Study conclusions and caveats: Patients used several TRBV segments, including TRBV5-6, TRBV5-1 and TRBV20-1, more often than controls.

These receptors have no known antigen. Included in the TCR beta cDNA libraries were unique molecular identifiers. TCRdb re-analysed the PCR reads in MiXCR, keeping a single row per CDR3 protein. The table has more than 500,000 distinct CDR3 sequences, around a third seen once. The specimen sequenced was blood. The receptors here all came from a girl under 18 with multiple sclerosis.

This rearrangement joins TRBV29-1 to TRBJ2-3; maybe TRBD2 (7 bases). Germline V lookup: CDR1 SQVTM, CDR2 ANQGSEA. Deletions cut 4 bases from V and 6 bases from J, with 14 bases between. There are 13 residues in the CDR3. CDR3 in amino acids: CSVGGGASDTQYF. In nucleotides, the CDR3 is TGCAGCGTTGGAGGGGGGGCTTCCGATACGCAGTATTTT.

This clonotype was observed a handful of times. The rearrangement uses TRBV28 and TRBJ2-2, with D possibly being TRBD1 (5 bases). Germline-derived CDR1 and CDR2 are MDHEN and SYDVKM. The CDR3 is 16 amino acids. Trimming cost V 5 bases and J 3 bases, with 16 bases left between them. For the CDR3, the DNA is TGTGCCAGCAGTCCCATACCAGGGTTGGACACCGGGGAGCTGTTTTTT. This translates into CASSPIPGLDTGELFF.

Regarding this clonotype: An end of the junction differs from the germline gene, which may be a read error. The rearrangement links TRBV3-1 to TRBJ2-3; 8 bases map to TRBD2. Germline V gives CDR1 LGHDT, CDR2 YNNKEL (reference sequence). This CDR3 is built from 16 residues. The CDR3 sequence: CASSQDTAGARDMQYF. The CDR3 DNA is TGTGCCAGCAGCCAAGATACAGCGGGGGCCAGGGATATGCAGTATTTT.

CDR3 sequence reads: CASSQVGSSYNSPLHF. The CDR3 DNA reads TGTGCCAGCAGCCAAGTAGGCAGCTCCTATAATTCACCCCTCCACTTT. This chain connects TRBV4-2 to TRBJ1-6, with unresolved D. Deletions cut 1 base from V and 0 bases from J, with 7 bases between. The CDR3 has 16 amino acids. Per germline, CDR1 LGHNA and CDR2 YNFKEQ.

The chain is built from TRBV19 and TRBJ2-5; 9 nucleotides align to TRBD1. The germline V gene has CDR1 LNHDA and CDR2 SQIVND (reference sequence). V lost 4 bases to trimming and J lost 4 bases; unmatched junction nucleotides: 7. This CDR3 spans 15 amino acids. The CDR3: CASSTTGQGAETQYF. For the CDR3, the DNA is TGTGCCAGTAGTACCACGGGACAGGGTGCAGAGACCCAGTACTTC.

The rearrangement uses TRBV20-1 and TRBJ2-3; 7 bases line up with TRBD1. Trimming removed 0 bases from V and 2 bases from J; junction bases left unmatched: 5. This CDR3 is 15 amino acids long. CDR1 is DFQATT, CDR2 SNEGSKA, per germline (reference sequence). The CDR3 reads CSAREDRDDTDTQYF. Written as DNA, the CDR3 is TGCAGTGCTAGAGAAGACAGGGACGACACAGATACGCAGTATTTT.

This clonotype was seen a few times. The CDR3 sequence: CASSRNIGYNEQFF. Here the CDR3 DNA reads TGCGCCAGCAGTCGCAACATCGGGTACAATGAGCAGTTCTTC. V usage is TRBV10-1 and J usage is TRBJ2-1; D gene uncertain. The CDR3 covers 14 residues. Trimming removed 5 bases from V and 4 bases from J, with 12 bases in between. Germline values: CDR1 WNHNN, CDR2 SYGVQD (reference sequence).

This clonotype has only a few counts. The CDR3 region has the DNA TGTGCCAGCAGAATAGCGGGGGGGTACCAAGAGACCCAGTACTTC. Translation gives CASRIAGGYQETQYF. V gene TRBV11-2 combines with J gene TRBJ2-5; 11 bases align to TRBD2. Trimming cost V 6 bases and J 0 bases; bases outside gene matches: 3. This CDR3 has 15 amino acids. Germline CDR1 is SGHAT and CDR2 is FQNNGV.

The chain uses TRBV7-2 and TRBJ2-3; possibly TRBD1 for D (5 bases). Germline CDR1 SGHTA, CDR2 FQGNSA. V lost 5 bases to trimming and J lost 2 bases, with 14 bases between them. The CDR3 length is 15 residues. CDR3 bases: TGTGCCAGCAGCCATGGCAGGGCGATCACAGATACGCAGTATTTT. It yields the protein CASSHGRAITDTQYF.

The J gene is TRBJ1-1, the V gene TRBV7-3; 8 bases are shared with TRBD1. V lost 2 bases to trimming and J lost 0 bases; unmatched junction nucleotides: 8. Germline assignment: CDR1 SGHTA and CDR2 FQGTGA. The CDR3 is 17 residues long. The CDR3 protein is CASSLLATGVMNTEAFF. In nucleotides, the CDR3 is TGTGCCAGCAGCTTATTGGCGACAGGGGTCATGAACACTGAAGCTTTCTTT.

This rearrangement joins TRBV7-9 to TRBJ2-1; D unresolved. Germline V CDR1 and CDR2: SEHNR, FQNEAQ (reference sequence). Trimming removed 0 bases at V and 8 bases at J, with 11 bases between. This CDR3 comprises 14 residues. The CDR3 loop is CASSLAPLSDEQFF. CDR3 coding DNA: TGTGCCAGCAGCTTAGCTCCCTTGAGCGATGAGCAGTTCTTC.

The V and J genes are TRBV5-1 and TRBJ1-2; D not resolved. The germline gives CDR1 SGHRS, CDR2 YFSETQ. The CDR3 loop spans 13 amino acids. The V and J ends lost 3 bases and 10 bases respectively, with 16 bases between them. In DNA form, the CDR3 reads TGCGCCAGCAGCTCCCGAGGTTCGTCTGCCTACACCTTC. Protein: CASSSRGSSAYTF.

This CDR3 is CASSRGPKLTEAFF. CDR3 DNA: TGTGCCAGCAGCCGGGGACCGAAGCTCACTGAAGCTTTCTTT. The chain carries TRBV7-2 and TRBJ1-1; the D gene is possibly TRBD1 (5 bases). CDR3 length: 14 amino acids. Germline V gene lookup returns CDR1 SGHTA and CDR2 FQGNSA. Trimming left V 5 bases short and J 4 bases short, with 14 bases between.

The sample holds a few counts of this clonotype. The rearrangement joins TRBV3-1 to TRBJ2-5, with 12 nucleotides matching TRBD2. This CDR3 has 16 amino acids. Germline CDR1 LGHDT, CDR2 YNNKEL (reference sequence). V trimming: 3 bases; J trimming: 5 bases; junction bases outside the gene matches: 7. The chain's CDR3 is CASSHRLAGVGETQYF. The CDR3 DNA reads as TGTGCCAGCAGCCATAGACTAGCGGGGGTTGGTGAGACCCAGTACTTC.

This clonotype was counted a few times. V is TRBV24-1 and J is TRBJ2-1, with TRBD1 matching over 7 bases. The J segment lost 3 bases and the V segment lost 2 bases, leaving 6 bases of the junction unmatched. The CDR3 has 16 amino acids. Germline CDR1 KGHDR, CDR2 SFDVKD. CDR3 DNA: TGTGCCACCAGTGATTACAGGGGTACCAACTACAATGAGCAGTTCTTC. Amino acids: CATSDYRGTNYNEQFF.

The V and J genes are TRBV7-2 and TRBJ1-2, with a weak D call TRBD1 (5 bases). Germline CDR1 is SGHTA and CDR2 is FQGNSA. This CDR3 spans 13 amino acids. V was cut by 5 bases and J by 6 bases, with 13 bases left in between. CDR3 loop: CASSQLGVDGYTF. The CDR3, as DNA: TGTGCCAGCAGCCAGCTGGGGGTTGATGGCTACACCTTC.

This clonotype was seen a handful of times. The chain uses TRBV29-1 and TRBJ2-3; no clear D. Trimming took 4 bases from V and 5 from J, leaving 7 bases between them. This CDR3 region has 11 residues. Germline lookup yields CDR1 SQVTM and CDR2 ANQGSEA. The CDR3 spells CSVGMGDTQYF. The CDR3, as DNA: TGCAGCGTTGGGATGGGAGATACGCAGTATTTT.

This clonotype was seen many times. This chain uses TRBV5-1 with TRBJ2-7, with D maybe TRBD2 (5 bases). V was clipped by 5 bases and J by 1 base, with 10 bases between them. In germline, CDR1 is SGHRS, CDR2 YFSETQ. This CDR3 region has 13 residues. Written as DNA, the CDR3 is TGCGCCAGCAGACCTCCGGGGTCCTACGAGCAGTACTTC. It encodes CASRPPGSYEQYF.

Of note for this clonotype: An end of the junction does not agree with germline; a read error may underlie this. The chain has TRBV4-1 and TRBJ1-1; D ambiguous. The CDR3 covers 14 residues. The V gene's germline CDR1 is MGHRA and CDR2 YSYEKL. The chain's CDR3 is CASSQVQLNTGAFF. Here the CDR3 DNA reads TGCGCCAGCAGCCAAGTACAGTTGAACACTGGAGCTTTCTTT.

This clonotype occurred a few times. The chain links TRBV20-1 to TRBJ2-3; maybe TRBD2 (6 bases). Per germline, CDR1 DFQATT and CDR2 SNEGSKA (reference sequence). The CDR3 extends over 12 amino acids. V was pared by 3 bases and J by 6 bases, with 10 bases between. CDR3 loop: CSAREGGDTQYF. In nucleotides, the CDR3 is TGCAGTGCTAGGGAGGGCGGGGATACGCAGTATTTT.

This clonotype has a handful of counts. The chain recombines TRBV29-1 with TRBJ1-5; D is perhaps TRBD1 (6 bases). Germline V gene data show CDR1 as SQVTM and CDR2 as ANQGSEA. The CDR3 covers 12 residues. Trimming removed 7 bases from V and 5 bases from J, with 12 bases in between. CDR3 nucleotides: TGCAGCGCAGGGGACTTCGATCAGCCCCAGCATTTT. Amino acid sequence: CSAGDFDQPQHF.

This clonotype has at least ten counts. This chain uses TRBV20-1 with TRBJ2-1; D remains unclear. V lost 5 bases to trimming and J lost 9 bases, with 8 bases between them. Germline assignment: CDR1 DFQATT and CDR2 SNEGSKA (reference sequence). The CDR3 runs 10 residues. The CDR3 region is CSAGFPEQFF. The CDR3, as DNA: TGCAGTGCTGGGTTCCCTGAGCAGTTCTTC.

This clonotype was recorded at least ten times. The chain combines TRBV29-1 with TRBJ2-5; D is undetermined. V lost 2 bases, J lost 5 bases, and 12 bases lay in between. CDR1 SQVTM and CDR2 ANQGSEA come from the germline V gene. This CDR3 is 13 amino acids long. The CDR3 coding sequence is TGCAGCGTTGAAACCCTCGGCACGGAGACCCAGTACTTC. This encodes CSVETLGTETQYF.

The rearrangement links TRBV6-1 to TRBJ2-7; TRBD1 agrees at 8 bases. Trimming cost V 7 bases and J 6 bases; bases outside gene matches: 2. The CDR3 runs 11 residues. Germline V lookup: CDR1 MNHNS, CDR2 SASEGT. The CDR3 DNA reads TGTGCCAGCACAGGGGGCTTCGAGCAGTACTTC. Protein product: CASTGGFEQYF.

This clonotype was detected ten times or more. The chain has TRBV12-3 or TRBV12-4 and TRBJ2-1; D uncertain. V dropped 2 bases and J dropped 2 bases, with 4 bases sitting between them. This CDR3 contains 13 residues. CDR3 protein: CASSLQPYNEQFF. The CDR3 bases are TGTGCCAGCAGTTTACAGCCCTACAATGAGCAGTTCTTC.

The chain combines TRBV5-1 with TRBJ1-1; D perhaps matches TRBD1 (5 bases). The CDR3 loop spans 15 amino acids. V lost 4 bases and J lost 5, with 18 bases in between. Germline V gene lookup returns CDR1 SGHRS and CDR2 YFSETQ. CDR3 amino acids: CASSLGAGRGTEAFF. The DNA of the CDR3 is TGCGCCAGCAGCCTAGGGGCGGGCCGGGGGACTGAAGCTTTCTTT.

This sequence joins TRBV12-3 or TRBV12-4 and TRBJ2-4; no firm D call. CDR3 length: 14 amino acids. V was clipped by 8 bases and J by 1 base, with 12 bases between them. This CDR3 reads CASGFALAKNIQYF. The CDR3 nucleotides read TGTGCCAGCGGGTTTGCTCTGGCCAAAAACATTCAGTACTTC.

V and J are TRBV7-9 and TRBJ1-2, with 7 bases matching TRBD1. J gave up 3 bases and V 5 bases, and 15 bases lay outside the gene matches. Germline V CDR1 and CDR2: SEHNR, FQNEAQ (reference sequence). The CDR3 has 17 amino acids. The DNA for the CDR3 is TGTGCCAGCAGCCTGTCTATGAGCGGACAGGTTCACTATGGCTACACCTTC. Its protein product is CASSLSMSGQVHYGYTF.